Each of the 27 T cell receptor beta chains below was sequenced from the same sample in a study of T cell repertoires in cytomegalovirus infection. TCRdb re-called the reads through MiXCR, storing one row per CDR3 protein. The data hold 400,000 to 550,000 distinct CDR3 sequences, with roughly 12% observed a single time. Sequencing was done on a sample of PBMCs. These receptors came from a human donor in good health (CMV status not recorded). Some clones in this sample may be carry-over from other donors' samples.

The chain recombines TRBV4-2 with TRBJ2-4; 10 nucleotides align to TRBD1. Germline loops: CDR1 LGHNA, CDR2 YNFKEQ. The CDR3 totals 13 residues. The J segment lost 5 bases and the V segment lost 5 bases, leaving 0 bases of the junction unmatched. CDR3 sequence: CASSGQGENIQYF. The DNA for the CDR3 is TGTGCCAGCAGCGGACAGGGGGAAAACATTCAGTACTTC.

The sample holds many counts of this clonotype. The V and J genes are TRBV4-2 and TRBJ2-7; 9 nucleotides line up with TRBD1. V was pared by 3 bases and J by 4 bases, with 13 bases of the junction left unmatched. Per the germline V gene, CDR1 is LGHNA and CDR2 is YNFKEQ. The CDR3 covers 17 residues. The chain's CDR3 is CASSHSIRQGGGYEQYF. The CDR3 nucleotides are TGTGCCAGCAGCCACTCCATCAGACAGGGGGGTGGGTACGAGCAGTACTTC.

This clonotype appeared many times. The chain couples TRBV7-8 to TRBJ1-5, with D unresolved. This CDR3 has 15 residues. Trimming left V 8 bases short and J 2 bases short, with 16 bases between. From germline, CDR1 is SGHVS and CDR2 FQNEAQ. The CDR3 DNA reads TGTGCCAGCCGGGCTGGCCGGGCTGGCAATCAGCCCCAGCATTTT. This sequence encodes CASRAGRAGNQPQHF. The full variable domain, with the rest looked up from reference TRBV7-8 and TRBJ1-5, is GAGVSQSPRYKVAKRGQDVALRCDPISGHVSLFWYQQALGQGPEFLTYFQNEAQLDKSGLPSDRFFAERPEGSVSTLKIQRTQQEDSAVYLCASRAGRAGNQPQHFGDGTRLSIL.

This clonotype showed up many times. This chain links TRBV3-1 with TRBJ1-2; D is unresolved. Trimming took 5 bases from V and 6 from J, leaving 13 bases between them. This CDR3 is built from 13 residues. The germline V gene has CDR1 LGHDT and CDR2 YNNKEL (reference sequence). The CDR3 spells CASSAGRDDGYTF. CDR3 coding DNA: TGTGCCAGCAGCGCGGGAAGGGATGATGGCTACACCTTC.

CDR3 loop: CAAIDRDLGYTF. The CDR3 bases are TGTGCAGCAATCGACAGGGACCTTGGCTACACCTTC. The chain is built from TRBV6-5 and TRBJ1-2; 7 positions agree with TRBD1. This CDR3 has 12 residues. Germline V gene data show CDR1 as MNHEY and CDR2 as SVGAGI.

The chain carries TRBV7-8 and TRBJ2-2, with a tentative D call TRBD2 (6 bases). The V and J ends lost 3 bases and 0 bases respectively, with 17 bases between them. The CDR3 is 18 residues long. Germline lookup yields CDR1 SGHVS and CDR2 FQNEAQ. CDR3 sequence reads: CASSFPPRGSSNTGELFF. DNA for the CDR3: TGTGCCAGCAGCTTTCCCCCCCGGGGGAGTTCGAACACCGGGGAGCTGTTTTTT.

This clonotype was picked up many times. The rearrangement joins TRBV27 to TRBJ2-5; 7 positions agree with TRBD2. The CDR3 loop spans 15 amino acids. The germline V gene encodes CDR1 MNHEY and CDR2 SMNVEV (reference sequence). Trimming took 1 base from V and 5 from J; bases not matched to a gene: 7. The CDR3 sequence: CASSLWGGASETQYF. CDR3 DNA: TGTGCCAGCAGTTTATGGGGGGGAGCTTCGGAGACCCAGTACTTC.

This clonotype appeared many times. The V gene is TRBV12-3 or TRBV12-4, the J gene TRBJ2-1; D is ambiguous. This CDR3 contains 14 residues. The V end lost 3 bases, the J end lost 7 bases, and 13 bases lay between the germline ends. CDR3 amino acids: CASSFPPFRNEQFF. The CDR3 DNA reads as TGTGCCAGCAGTTTCCCACCATTTCGGAATGAGCAGTTCTTC.

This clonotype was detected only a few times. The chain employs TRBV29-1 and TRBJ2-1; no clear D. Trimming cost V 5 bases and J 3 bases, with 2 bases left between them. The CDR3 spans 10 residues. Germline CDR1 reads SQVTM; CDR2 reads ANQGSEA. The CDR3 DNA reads TGCAGCGTTTACTACAATGAGCAGTTCTTC. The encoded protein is CSVYYNEQFF.

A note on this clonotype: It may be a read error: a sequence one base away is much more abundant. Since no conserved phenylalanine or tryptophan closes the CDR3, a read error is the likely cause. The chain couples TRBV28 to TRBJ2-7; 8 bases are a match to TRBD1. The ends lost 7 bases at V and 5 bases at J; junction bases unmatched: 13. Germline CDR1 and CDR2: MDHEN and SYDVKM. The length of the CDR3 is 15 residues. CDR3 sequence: CASIDSRTGYNEQYY. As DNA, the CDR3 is TGTGCCAGCATAGATAGTAGGACAGGGTACAACGAGCAGTACTAC.

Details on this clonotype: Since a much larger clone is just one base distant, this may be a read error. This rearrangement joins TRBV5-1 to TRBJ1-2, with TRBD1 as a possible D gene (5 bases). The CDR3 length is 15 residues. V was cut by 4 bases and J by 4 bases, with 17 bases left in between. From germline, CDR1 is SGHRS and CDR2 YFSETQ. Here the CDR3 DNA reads TGCGCCAGCAGCCCCCGACAGAATTCTCTCTATGGCTACACCTTC. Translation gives CASSPRQNSLYGYTF.

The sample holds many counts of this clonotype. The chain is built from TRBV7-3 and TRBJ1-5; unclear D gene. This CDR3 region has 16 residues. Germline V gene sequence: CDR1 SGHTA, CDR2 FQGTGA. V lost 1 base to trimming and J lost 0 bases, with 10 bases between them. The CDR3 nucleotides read TGTGCCAGCAGCTTAAGCAGGACCGATAGCAATCAGCCCCAGCATTTT. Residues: CASSLSRTDSNQPQHF. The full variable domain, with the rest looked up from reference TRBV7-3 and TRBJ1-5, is GAGVSQTPSNKVTEKGKYVELRCDPISGHTALYWYRQSLGQGPEFLIYFQGTGAADDSGLPNDRFFAVRPEGSVSTLKIQRTERGDSAVYLCASSLSRTDSNQPQHFGDGTRLSIL.

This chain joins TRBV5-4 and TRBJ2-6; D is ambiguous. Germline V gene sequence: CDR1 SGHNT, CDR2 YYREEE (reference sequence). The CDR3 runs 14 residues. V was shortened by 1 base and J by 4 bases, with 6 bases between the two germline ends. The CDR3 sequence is CASSLFLGANVLTF. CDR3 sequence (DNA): TGTGCCAGCAGCTTGTTTCTGGGGGCCAACGTCCTGACTTTC.

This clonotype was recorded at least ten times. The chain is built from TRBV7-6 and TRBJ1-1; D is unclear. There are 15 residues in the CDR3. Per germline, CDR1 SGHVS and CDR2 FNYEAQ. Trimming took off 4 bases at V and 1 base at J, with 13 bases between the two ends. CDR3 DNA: TGTGCCAGCAGCTCATTCCGTCGGGGGAACACTGAAGCTTTCTTT. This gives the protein CASSSFRRGNTEAFF.

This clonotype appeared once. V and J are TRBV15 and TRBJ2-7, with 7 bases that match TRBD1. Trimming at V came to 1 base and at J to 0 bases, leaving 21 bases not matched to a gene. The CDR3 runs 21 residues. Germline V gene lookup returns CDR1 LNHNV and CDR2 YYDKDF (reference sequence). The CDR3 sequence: CATSRAFSPLGDSLSSYEQYF. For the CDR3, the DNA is TGTGCCACCAGCAGAGCTTTCTCCCCTTTGGGGGACAGCTTGAGCTCCTACGAGCAGTACTTC.

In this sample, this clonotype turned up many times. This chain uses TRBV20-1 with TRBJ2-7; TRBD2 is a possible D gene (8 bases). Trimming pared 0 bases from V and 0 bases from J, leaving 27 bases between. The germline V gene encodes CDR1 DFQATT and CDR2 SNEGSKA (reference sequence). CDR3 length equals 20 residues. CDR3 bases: TGCAGTGCTAGAGATGAGGGGCTAGCGGGCTCAGGGGGGACCTCCTACGAGCAGTACTTC. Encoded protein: CSARDEGLAGSGGTSYEQYF.

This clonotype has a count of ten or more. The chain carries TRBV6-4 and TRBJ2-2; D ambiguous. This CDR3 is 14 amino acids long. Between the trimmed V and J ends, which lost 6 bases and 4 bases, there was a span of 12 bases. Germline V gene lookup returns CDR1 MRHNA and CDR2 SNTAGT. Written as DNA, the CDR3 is TGTGCCAGCAGCGCGGCCCCGGGCACCGGGGAGCTGTTTTTT. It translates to CASSAAPGTGELFF.

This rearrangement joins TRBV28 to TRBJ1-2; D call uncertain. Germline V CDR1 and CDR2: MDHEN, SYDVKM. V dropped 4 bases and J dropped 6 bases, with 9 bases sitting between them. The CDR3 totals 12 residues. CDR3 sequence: CASSWAPNGYTF. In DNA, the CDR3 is TGTGCCAGCAGTTGGGCTCCGAATGGCTACACCTTC.

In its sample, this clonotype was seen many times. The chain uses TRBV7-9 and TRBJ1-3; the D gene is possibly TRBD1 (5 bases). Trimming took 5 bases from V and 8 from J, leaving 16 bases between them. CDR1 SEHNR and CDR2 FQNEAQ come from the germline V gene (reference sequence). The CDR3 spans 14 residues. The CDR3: CASSPGDRRDTIYF. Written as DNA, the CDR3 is TGTGCCAGCAGCCCCGGGGACCGCCGCGACACCATATATTTT.

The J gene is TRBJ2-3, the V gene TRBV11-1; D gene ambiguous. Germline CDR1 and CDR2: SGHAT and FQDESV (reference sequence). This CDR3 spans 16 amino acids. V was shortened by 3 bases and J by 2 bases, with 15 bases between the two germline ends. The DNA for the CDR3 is TGTGCCAGCAGCTTGGAAGAACGTCCTCTCACAGATACGCAGTATTTT. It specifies CASSLEERPLTDTQYF.

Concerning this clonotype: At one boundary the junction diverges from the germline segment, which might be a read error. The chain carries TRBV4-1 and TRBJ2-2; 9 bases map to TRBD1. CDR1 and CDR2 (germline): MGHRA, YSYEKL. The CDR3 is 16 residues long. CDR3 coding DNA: TGTGCCAGCAGAGAACAGGGGGCAGAGGGCACCGGGGAGCTGTTTTTT. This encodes CASREQGAEGTGELFF.

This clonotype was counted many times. This CDR3 is CASSLAIDHSDTQYF. The CDR3 DNA sequence: TGTGCCAGCAGCTTAGCGATCGACCACTCAGATACGCAGTATTTT. The rearrangement joins TRBV7-9 to TRBJ2-3; D is undetermined. This CDR3 contains 15 residues. The ends were cut back, 0 bases at V and 4 bases at J, with 11 bases in the middle. Per the germline V gene, CDR1 is SEHNR and CDR2 is FQNEAQ (reference sequence).

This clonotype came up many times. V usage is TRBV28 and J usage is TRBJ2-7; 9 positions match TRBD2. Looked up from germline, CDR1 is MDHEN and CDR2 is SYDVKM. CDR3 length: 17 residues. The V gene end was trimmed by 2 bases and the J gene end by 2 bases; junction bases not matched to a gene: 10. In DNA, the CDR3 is TGTGCCAGCAGTTTAAATCCTGGGTCTAGCGGGGCCTACGAGCAGTACTTC. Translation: CASSLNPGSSGAYEQYF.

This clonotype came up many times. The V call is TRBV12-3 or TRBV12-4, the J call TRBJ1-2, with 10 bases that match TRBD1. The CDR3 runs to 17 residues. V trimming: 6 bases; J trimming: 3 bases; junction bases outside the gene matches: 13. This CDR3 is CASSNPGQGMRDYGYTF. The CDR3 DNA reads TGTGCCAGCAGCAATCCGGGACAGGGGATGAGGGACTATGGCTACACCTTC.

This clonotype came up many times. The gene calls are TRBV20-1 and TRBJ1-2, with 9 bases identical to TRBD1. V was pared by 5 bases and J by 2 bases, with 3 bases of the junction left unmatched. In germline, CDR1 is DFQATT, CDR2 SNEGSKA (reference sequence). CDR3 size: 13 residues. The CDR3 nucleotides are TGCAGTGCTCCCGGGACAGGGAACTATGGCTACACCTTC. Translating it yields CSAPGTGNYGYTF.

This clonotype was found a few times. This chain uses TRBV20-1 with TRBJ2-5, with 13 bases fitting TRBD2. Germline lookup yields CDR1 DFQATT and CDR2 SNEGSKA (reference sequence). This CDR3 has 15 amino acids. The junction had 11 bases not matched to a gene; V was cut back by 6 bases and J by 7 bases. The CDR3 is CSAGTSGALRGTQYF. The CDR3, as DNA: TGCAGTGCGGGGACTAGCGGGGCTCTTCGGGGGACCCAGTACTTC.

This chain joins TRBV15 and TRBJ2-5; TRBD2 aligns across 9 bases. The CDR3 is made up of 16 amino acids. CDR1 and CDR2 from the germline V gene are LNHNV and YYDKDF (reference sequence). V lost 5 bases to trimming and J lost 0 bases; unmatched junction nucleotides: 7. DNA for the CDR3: TGTGCCACCAGCTGGGCGGGAGGGGCAGACCAAGAGACCCAGTACTTC. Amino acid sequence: CATSWAGGADQETQYF.